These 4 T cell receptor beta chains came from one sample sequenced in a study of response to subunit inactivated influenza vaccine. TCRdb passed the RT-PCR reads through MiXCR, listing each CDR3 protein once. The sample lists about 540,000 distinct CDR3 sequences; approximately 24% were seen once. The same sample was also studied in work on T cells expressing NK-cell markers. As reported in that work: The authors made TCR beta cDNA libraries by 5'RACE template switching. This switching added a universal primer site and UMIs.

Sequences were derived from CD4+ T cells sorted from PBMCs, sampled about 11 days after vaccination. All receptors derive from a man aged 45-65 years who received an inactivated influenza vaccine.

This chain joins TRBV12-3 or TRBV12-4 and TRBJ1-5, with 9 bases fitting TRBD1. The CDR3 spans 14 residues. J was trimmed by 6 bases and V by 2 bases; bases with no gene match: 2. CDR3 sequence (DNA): TGTGCCAGCAGTTTATACAGGGGGCTTCAGCCCCAGCATTTT. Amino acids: CASSLYRGLQPQHF.

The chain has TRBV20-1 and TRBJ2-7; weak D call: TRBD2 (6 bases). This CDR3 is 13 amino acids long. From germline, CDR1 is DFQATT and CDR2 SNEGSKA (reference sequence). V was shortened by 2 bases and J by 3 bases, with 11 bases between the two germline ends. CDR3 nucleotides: TGCAGTGCTAGACGGGGGTCCCGCTACGAGCAGTACTTC. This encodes CSARRGSRYEQYF.

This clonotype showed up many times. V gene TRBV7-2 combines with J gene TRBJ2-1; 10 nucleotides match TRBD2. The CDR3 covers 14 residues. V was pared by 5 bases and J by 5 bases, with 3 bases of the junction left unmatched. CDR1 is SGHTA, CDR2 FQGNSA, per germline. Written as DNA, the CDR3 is TGTGCCAGCAGCCGGACTAGCGGAAACAATGAGCAGTTCTTC. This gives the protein CASSRTSGNNEQFF.

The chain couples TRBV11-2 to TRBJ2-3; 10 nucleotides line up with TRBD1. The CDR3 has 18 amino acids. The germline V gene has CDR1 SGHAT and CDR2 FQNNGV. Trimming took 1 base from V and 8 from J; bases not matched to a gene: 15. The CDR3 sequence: CASSLVSSGTGVVGTQYF. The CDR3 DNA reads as TGTGCCAGCAGCTTAGTTTCTTCGGGGACAGGGGTGGTGGGTACGCAGTATTTT.